Below, 5 T cell receptor beta chains from the same sample are listed, as sequenced in a study of identical twins. A single record per CDR3 protein comes from TCRdb applying MiXCR to the 5' RACE reads. The table records roughly 720,000 distinct CDR3 sequences, roughly 20% of them present only once. The sample also formed part of further work on T cells expressing NK-cell markers.

Source material: PBMCs. These receptors were collected from a woman under 30 in good health.

The chain employs TRBV4-1 and TRBJ2-2; TRBD1 matches 7 bases. In germline, CDR1 is MGHRA, CDR2 YSYEKL. V lost 0 bases and J lost 11; bases outside the gene matches: 6. The CDR3 consists of 14 residues. The DNA of the CDR3 is TGCGCCAGCAGCCAAGAACCCGGGACAGAAGAGCTGTTTTTT. Translation gives CASSQEPGTEELFF.

This sequence joins TRBV28 and TRBJ2-2; D remains ambiguous. Germline V gene data show CDR1 as MDHEN and CDR2 as SYDVKM. The V end lost 4 bases, the J end lost 6 bases, and 9 bases lay between the germline ends. This CDR3 is 13 amino acids long. The CDR3 reads CASSSRSPGELFF. CDR3 DNA: TGTGCCAGCAGTTCCCGAAGTCCCGGGGAGCTGTTTTTT.

This clonotype has ten or more counts. The chain carries TRBV27 and TRBJ2-1, with 7 bases matching TRBD2. The germline CDR1 and CDR2 sequences are MNHEY and SMNVEV (reference sequence). CDR3 length: 15 residues. Trimming at V came to 5 bases and at J to 6 bases, leaving 10 bases not matched to a gene. CDR3 protein: CASSPSGGNSNEQFF. The DNA of the CDR3 is TGTGCCAGCAGTCCTTCCGGGGGGAATAGCAATGAGCAGTTCTTC.

This clonotype was observed a handful of times. This rearrangement joins TRBV7-8 to TRBJ1-1, with D maybe TRBD1 (5 bases). Germline V gene lookup returns CDR1 SGHVS and CDR2 FQNEAQ. This CDR3 is 13 amino acids long. Trimming shortened V by 1 base and J by 7 bases, and 10 bases separated the two germline ends. CDR3 coding DNA: TGTGCCAGCAGCTTAGGTCCGGGGCTTGAAGCTTTCTTT. It codes for CASSLGPGLEAFF.

There are a few counts of this clonotype. The chain has TRBV5-1 and TRBJ2-3; perhaps D is TRBD1 or TRBD2 (5 bases each). V was shortened by 4 bases and J by 6 bases, with 15 bases between the two germline ends. Per the germline V gene, CDR1 is SGHRS and CDR2 is YFSETQ. This CDR3 is built from 14 residues. The CDR3 nucleotides are TGCGCCAGCAGCACGGGACCCCGAGAGGATACGCAGTATTTT. Amino acids: CASSTGPREDTQYF.